This entry is about one T cell receptor beta chain. The sample is drawn from a study of blood T cell repertoires in COVID-19. The data were produced by immunoSEQ multiplex PCR, yet TCRdb's version contains in-frame clones alone and is incomplete. There are 150,000 to 200,000 clones in the sample; roughly 89% occur only once, and around 4.6% lies in the top ten. Sequences were obtained from peripheral blood. This TCR was sampled from a human donor in a cohort sampled during active COVID-19.

CDR3 residues: CASSLVGAGGASVTDTQYF. The CDR3 region has the DNA TGCGCCAGCAGCTTGGTCGGGGCGGGGGGTGCTTCGGTTACAGATACGCAGTATTTT. The rearrangement uses TRBV5-1 and TRBJ2-3; 8 positions match TRBD2. In germline, CDR1 is SGHRS, CDR2 YFSETQ. The CDR3 extends over 19 amino acids. V was clipped by 0 bases and J by 3 bases; unmatched bases: 15.